This T cell receptor beta chain stems from a study of blood T cell repertoires in COVID-19. For the study at large: Sources were T cells, B-cell-depleted T cells, or PBMCs; the material itself was cDNA or gDNA.

The V gene's germline CDR1 is MNHEY and CDR2 SVGEGT. The V and J ends lost 0 bases and 3 bases, in that order; junction bases with no gene match: 6. The CDR3 sequence is 16 residues long. Symptom resolution, clearance, or two negative PCRs marked donors in Cohort 3 as recovered. In the authors' methods: Amplifying reference gene primers gave estimates of nucleated cell counts. Clones were sequenced by immunoSEQ multiplex PCR, and TCRdb holds only the in-frame ones, with some missing. V and J calls and clone size are as listed in that table; D and trimming were resolved from the DNA. The sample holds roughly 300,000 clones, 85% seen once.

The gene calls are TRBV6-2 or TRBV6-3 and TRBJ2-7; TRBD2 matches at 9 bases. The sequence was collected from a woman aged 45-65 years who had recovered from COVID-19. Sequencing was carried out using PBMCs or T cells enriched from blood (not recorded which). CDR3 loop: CASSYSSSGGIYEQYF. CDR3 in DNA: TGTGCCAGCAGTTACTCTTCGAGCGGGGGGATCTACGAGCAGTACTTC.